This entry is about one T cell receptor (beta chain). This clonotype was seen more than once but under ten times. Its antigen is currently not known. No base-level quality is on record; no much larger clone is a single base apart. In the paper's terms, the treatment or condition label means: allogeneic hematopoietic cell transplantation with graft depleted of TCRalphabeta T cells and CD19 B cells. Transplant recipients were children who received TCRalphabeta/CD19-depleted allogeneic hematopoietic cell grafts. Inclusive of the bounding cysteine and phenylalanine, the CDR3 is 15 residues long. Of the read, only the CDR3 DNA is kept; its 45 bases are in frame from base 1. The germline V gene (reference sequence) yields LNHDA for CDR1 and SQIVND for CDR2. Germline trimming amounts to 6 bases on V and 3 bases on J, with 10 as the count of junction bases outside the gene matches. The entry originates in a study of T-cell reconstitution after alpha-beta-depleted transplantation in children (dated by TCRdb to the mid-2010s). Broadly, across the study: T-cell immune reconstitution after TCRalphabeta/CD19-depleted allogeneic hematopoietic cell transplantation in children was quantitatively tracked in the study by means of TCR repertoire profiling.

The study at large found these results: In some patients, the high TCRbeta diversity seen at day 60 was put down to recipient T cells and intrathymic progenitors that had survived conditioning. Over subsequent months, a decline in hyperexpanded clone frequencies was noted, and after one year, T-cell counts and TCRbeta diversity were mostly ascribed to newly produced T cells. The apparently early recovery of alphabetaT-cell counts about two months after transplant reportedly depended on only several hundred rapidly expanded clones that came from non-depleted graft cells.

Library generation was performed with PCR. The instrument was an Illumina HiSeq 2500. TCR library preparation used molecular barcoding, with unique molecular identifiers applied to normalize quantification of the TCRbeta repertoire. In-frame beta chains were kept once TCRdb had trimmed the public reads at Q25 with fastp and called clones with MiXCR. Each CDR3 protein gets just one entry, which takes the most common genes and DNA from the rows behind it. This sample is represented by 250,000 to 300,000 distinct CDR3 sequences; 6.5% to 9% of them were singletons. The ten largest clones add up to about 8.2% of the sample.

The source was peripheral blood, collected 360 days after TCRalphabeta/CD19-depleted stem cell transplant. The sequence was collected from a female patient aged 2-10 years who had a stem cell transplant for Fanconi anemia, so the T cells may come from the graft donor. Recombination connected TRBV19 to TRBJ2-7; 8 middle bases align to TRBD2. The DNA reads as follows: TGTGCCAGTAGGGAATCCGGGACTAGAGGCTACGAGCAGTACTTC. It codes for CASRESGTRGYEQYF. Extended through the reference TRBV19 and TRBJ2-7 proteins, this CDR3 yields the full variable domain: DGGITQSPKYLFRKEGQNVTLSCEQNLNHDAMYWYRQDPGQGLRLIYYSQIVNDFQKGDIAEGYSVSREKKESFPLTVTSAQKNPTAFYLCASRESGTRGYEQYFGPGTRLTVT.